This TCR beta chain was profiled in a study of blood T cell repertoires in COVID-19. About the research overall: Material from acute and convalescent COVID-19 was sourced from the United States, Italy and Spain.

Categorization into cohorts depended on clinical history that participants reported. Sequencing was performed with immunoSEQ multiplex PCR; in TCRdb, only in-frame clones are kept and a portion is missing. The sample comprises about 160,000 clones, around 89% of which are singletons, and 6.5% to 8.5% rests with the top ten. The receptor was isolated from a woman between 45 and 60 years old who had recovered from COVID-19. Sequencing was carried out using PBMCs or T cells enriched from blood (not recorded which).

The CDR3: CASSPRGPESRAQYF. DNA for the CDR3: TGTGCCAGCAGTCCGAGGGGGCCCGAATCTCGGGCGCAGTATTTT. This chain connects TRBV27 to TRBJ2-3, with 7 bases that match TRBD1. This CDR3 spans 15 amino acids. Germline V gene sequence: CDR1 MNHEY, CDR2 SMNVEV (reference sequence). Losses at the gene ends were 5 bases for V and 10 bases for J; bases not matched to a gene: 15.